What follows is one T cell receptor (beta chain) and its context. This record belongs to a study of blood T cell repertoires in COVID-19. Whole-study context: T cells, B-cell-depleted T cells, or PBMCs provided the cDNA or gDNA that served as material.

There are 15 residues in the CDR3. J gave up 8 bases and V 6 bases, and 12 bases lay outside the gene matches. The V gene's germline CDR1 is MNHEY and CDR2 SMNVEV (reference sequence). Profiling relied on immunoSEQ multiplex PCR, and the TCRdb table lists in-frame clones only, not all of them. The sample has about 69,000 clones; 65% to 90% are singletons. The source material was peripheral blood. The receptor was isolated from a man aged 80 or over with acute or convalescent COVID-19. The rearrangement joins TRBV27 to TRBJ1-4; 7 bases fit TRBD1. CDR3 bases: TGTGCCAGCAGCCGACTATGGGCAGGGGGGGAAAAACTGTTTTTT. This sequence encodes CASSRLWAGGEKLFF.